The next 29 T cell receptor beta chains were all read from a single sample in a study of T cells expressing NK-cell markers. Each CDR3 protein gets one entry in TCRdb, which reprocessed the 5' RACE reads and gives no DNA. The sample data list about 110,000 distinct CDR3 sequences. The sample comprised blood T cells: a sorted CD56 or NKG2C T cell subset, CD4+ or CD8+ T cells, or bulk PBMC T cells (not recorded which). Every receptor here comes from a woman aged 18 to 75 in good health.

The rearrangement joins TRBV10-3 to TRBJ2-5. The CDR3 loop spans 15 amino acids. From germline, CDR1 is ENHRY and CDR2 SYGVKD. This chain's CDR3 is CAISESPWGKETQYF.

CDR3: CSVGTGGYGQPQHF. The rearrangement links TRBV29-1 to TRBJ1-5; TCRdb returns TRBD1, unconfirmable since there is no DNA. Germline V gene data show CDR1 as SQVTM and CDR2 as ANQGSEA. The CDR3 is made up of 14 amino acids.

The gene calls are TRBV6-2 or TRBV6-3 and TRBJ2-5; without DNA, the TCRdb call of TRBD1 cannot be checked. The CDR3 has 13 residues. Per germline, CDR1 MNHEY and CDR2 SVGEGT. CDR3 sequence reads: CASSPGQGETQYF.

V usage is TRBV27 and J usage is TRBJ2-5; TCRdb gives TRBD1 as the D gene, but with no DNA this cannot be confirmed. Germline V gene lookup returns CDR1 MNHEY and CDR2 SMNVEV (reference sequence). The CDR3 has 14 amino acids. This chain's CDR3 is CASSPDRAQETQYF.

This chain uses TRBV18 with TRBJ1-1. CDR3 length: 14 residues. Looked up from germline, CDR1 is KGHSH and CDR2 is LQKENI. The CDR3 region is CASSPQRRMDEAFF.

This chain links TRBV6-1 with TRBJ2-3; TCRdb selects TRBD2, and the lack of DNA leaves this call unchecked. The germline gives CDR1 MNHNS, CDR2 SASEGT. This CDR3 is built from 17 residues. The CDR3 loop reads CASSLLWASGVGDTQYF.

The CDR3: CSARDLAGVYNEQFF. The V gene is TRBV20-1, the J gene TRBJ2-1. This CDR3 has 15 residues. From germline, CDR1 is DFQATT and CDR2 SNEGSKA (reference sequence).

This rearrangement joins TRBV19 to TRBJ2-1; TCRdb picks TRBD2, but there is no DNA to check that call. The CDR3 is 14 amino acids. From germline, CDR1 is LNHDA and CDR2 SQIVND (reference sequence). The CDR3: CASSRRLAANEQFF.

The chain combines TRBV27 with TRBJ2-3; the TRBD1 assignment by TCRdb is unverifiable without DNA. CDR1 is MNHEY, CDR2 SMNVEV, per germline (reference sequence). The CDR3 spans 13 residues. CDR3 region: CASRDLNTDTQYF.

The chain links TRBV7-9 to TRBJ2-1; TCRdb reports TRBD2, a call that lacks DNA to check it against. Per the germline V gene, CDR1 is SEHNR and CDR2 is FQNEAQ (reference sequence). The CDR3 contains 15 residues. The CDR3 sequence is CASSLGSGLRDEQFF.

This chain links TRBV12-3 or TRBV12-4 with TRBJ2-3. This CDR3 has 12 residues. The CDR3 spells CASSFGSDTQYF.

The rearrangement joins TRBV20-1 to TRBJ2-1; lacking DNA, the TRBD1 call made by TCRdb goes unchecked. This CDR3 spans 13 amino acids. Germline V gene lookup returns CDR1 DFQATT and CDR2 SNEGSKA (reference sequence). Here the CDR3 reads CSAGAGKGSEQFF.

The V call is TRBV27, the J call TRBJ2-2. Germline values: CDR1 MNHEY, CDR2 SMNVEV (reference sequence). The CDR3 covers 16 residues. Here the CDR3 reads CASSYRYLQNTGELFF.

CDR3 loop: CATSDLGRGSPFHF. The genes are TRBV24-1 and TRBJ1-6; the TCRdb D gene call, TRBD1, has no DNA to confirm it. Germline-derived CDR1 and CDR2 are KGHDR and SFDVKD. The CDR3 contains 14 residues.

This sequence joins TRBV5-1 and TRBJ2-7; the TRBD2 assignment by TCRdb is unverifiable without DNA. The CDR3 consists of 18 residues. Germline values: CDR1 SGHRS, CDR2 YFSETQ. The CDR3: CASSLGWEIRTDVYEQYF.

The genes are TRBV12-3 or TRBV12-4 and TRBJ2-3; without DNA, the TCRdb call of TRBD2 cannot be checked. CDR3 length: 17 amino acids. CDR3 sequence reads: CASTQAGALRNTDTQYF.

The chain carries TRBV18 and TRBJ2-1. This CDR3 comprises 15 residues. Per the germline V gene, CDR1 is KGHSH and CDR2 is LQKENI. CDR3 in amino acids: CASSPAGGFYNEQFF.

This chain uses TRBV7-9 with TRBJ1-1; TCRdb's assignment of TRBD1 cannot be checked, as there is no DNA. There are 15 residues in the CDR3. The germline V gene has CDR1 SEHNR and CDR2 FQNEAQ (reference sequence). CDR3 amino acids: CASSLLVGLNTEAFF.

J is TRBJ2-7 and V is TRBV29-1; TCRdb names TRBD2, which stays unverified in the absence of DNA. This CDR3 is 14 amino acids long. The germline V gene encodes CDR1 SQVTM and CDR2 ANQGSEA. The CDR3 region is CSVEETSGSYEQYF.

The chain joins TRBV9 to TRBJ2-7; as DNA is missing, the TRBD2 call by TCRdb cannot be tested. CDR3 size: 15 residues. Germline V gene data show CDR1 as SGDLS and CDR2 as YYNGEE. The CDR3 here is CASSVRAGGSYEQYF.

The V call is TRBV20-1, the J call TRBJ1-1; TCRdb picks TRBD1, but there is no DNA to check that call. Looked up from germline, CDR1 is DFQATT and CDR2 is SNEGSKA (reference sequence). This CDR3 region has 12 residues. The CDR3 loop reads CSASIRETEAFF.

The genes are TRBV7-9 and TRBJ2-1; TCRdb names TRBD1, which stays unverified in the absence of DNA. The CDR3 totals 15 residues. Germline CDR1 is SEHNR and CDR2 is FQNEAQ (reference sequence). CDR3 sequence reads: CASSPEGRGHNEQFF. The variable domain in full, with the rest retrieved from reference TRBV7-9 and TRBJ2-1, is DTGVSQNPRHKITKRGQNVTFRCDPISEHNRLYWYRQTLGQGPEFLTYFQNEAQLEKSRLLSDRFSAERPKGSFSTLEIQRTEQGDSAMYLCASSPEGRGHNEQFFGPGTRLTVL.

The chain has TRBV15 and TRBJ2-1; with no DNA, the TCRdb D assignment of TRBD2 cannot be verified. The germline CDR1 and CDR2 sequences are LNHNV and YYDKDF (reference sequence). The CDR3 runs 15 residues. The chain's CDR3 is CATSSVAGGHNEQFF. Full variable domain (rest looked up from reference TRBV15 and TRBJ2-1): DAMVIQNPRYQVTQFGKPVTLSCSQTLNHNVMYWYQQKSSQAPKLLFHYYDKDFNNEADTPDNFQSRRPNTSFCFLDIRSPGLGDTAMYLCATSSVAGGHNEQFFGPGTRLTVL.

The rearrangement links TRBV20-1 to TRBJ2-7. The CDR3 runs to 12 residues. CDR1 is DFQATT, CDR2 SNEGSKA, per germline (reference sequence). This CDR3 reads CSASRGSYEQYF.

This chain links TRBV30 with TRBJ2-1; absent DNA, TCRdb's TRBD2 call cannot be checked. CDR1 and CDR2 (germline): GTSNPN, SVGIG (reference sequence). The CDR3 length is 14 residues. This CDR3 is CAQTRTSGIGEQFF.

V usage is TRBV25-1 and J usage is TRBJ2-2; TCRdb names TRBD1, which stays unverified in the absence of DNA. CDR1 and CDR2 from the germline V gene are MGHDK and SYGVNS. CDR3 length equals 17 residues. CDR3 amino acids: CASSDEYRVANTGELFF.

The CDR3 loop reads CASRPDPSSYNEQFF. The chain combines TRBV28 with TRBJ2-1. This CDR3 region has 15 residues. Germline V gene data show CDR1 as MDHEN and CDR2 as SYDVKM.

The V gene is TRBV19, the J gene TRBJ1-1; TCRdb indicates TRBD1, and absent DNA this call remains unverified. This CDR3 region has 15 residues. Germline V gene lookup returns CDR1 LNHDA and CDR2 SQIVND (reference sequence). The CDR3 sequence: CASSPGQRANTEAFF.

The chain links TRBV9 to TRBJ1-1; the TCRdb call, TRBD1, lacks DNA for checking. The CDR3 has 16 residues. Looked up from germline, CDR1 is SGDLS and CDR2 is YYNGEE. The CDR3 region is CASSVGIGQANTEAFF.